This T cell receptor beta chain is from a study of blood T cell repertoires in COVID-19 (dated by TCRdb to the early 2020s). Notes on the research overall: Samples covering the acute and convalescent phases of COVID-19 were provided by collaborators in the United States, Italy and Spain. The material from the prospective study consisted of cDNA or gDNA derived from T cells, B-cell-depleted T cells, or PBMCs. The dataset comprised deeply sampled blood TCRbeta repertoires from subjects exposed to, actively infected with, or recovered from COVID-19. A freely available public database, intended as a resource for researchers studying the immune response to SARS-CoV-2, is where the repertoires were released. Samples were obtained from the ongoing ImmuneRACE study (first 160 participants) and from some 1,200 subjects provided by 6 global collaborators. A de-identified subject ID, COVID-19 status, age in years and sex were almost always included in the sample metadata. Where HLA class I and class II types were available, the types were taken from metadata supplied by the sample provider, not from assay-based typing.

General conclusions and limits of the study: The amount of clinical and demographic metadata varied by source and participant and was provided uncurated.

The immunoSEQ Assay, a bias-controlled multiplex PCR, was used to amplify TCRbeta CDR3 regions from genomic DNA. The original pipeline was this. The number of nucleated cells in each sample was estimated by amplification of reference gene primers within the assay. Sequence reads were collapsed and filtered to measure the absolute abundance of every unique TCRbeta CDR3 rearrangement. Productive Simpson clonality was computed per sample as the square root of Simpson's diversity index over productive rearrangements. Held by TCRdb, this immuneACCESS table contains in-frame sequences only and omits some clones. Under half of the omission traces to an unresolved V gene where checked; the cause of the rest is unknown. The D gene and trimming were derived from the DNA, and the V and J assignments and clone size from that table. The sample table lists roughly 160,000 clones, over 75% of them with a count of one. The ten largest clones capture approximately 10% of the sample.

Points on this clone: No cognate antigen has been identified for it. Base qualities are not at hand, and no much larger clone is one base apart.

V is clipped by 2 bases and J by 8 bases, and the sequence between their germline boundaries is 16 bases long. Taken from cysteine to phenylalanine, the CDR3 has 14 residues. The kept DNA is CDR3 alone, 42 bases in frame from the first base. CDR1 SGHRS and CDR2 YFSETQ were looked up in the germline V gene. In the prospective study, participants were roughly 18 to 100 years old, resided in 25 or so geographic areas of the United States, and were enrolled through a virtual design. Cohort assignment in the prospective study relied on participant-reported clinical history from a screening survey and a study questionnaire. ImmuneRACE Cohort 3 recovered participants were defined by two consecutive negative NP/OP PCR tests, healthcare professional clearance, or symptom resolution. Mobile phlebotomists in the prospective study collected whole blood, serum and a nasopharyngeal or oropharyngeal swab from every participant. Prospective study participants could optionally give additional blood draws and questionnaires over an approximately two-month period. Before DNA extraction, prospective study blood samples were shipped either frozen or at room temperature.

Rearrangement joined TRBV5-1 to TRBJ1-1; matching of 6 bases hints at TRBD1 as the D gene. Input material: PBMCs or T cells enriched from blood (not recorded which). This receptor was identified in a man in his forties or fifties who had recovered from COVID-19. The CDR3 protein: CASSFLQGSTEAFF. The nucleotide sequence reads TGCGCCAGCAGCTTCTTACAGGGATCGACGGAAGCTTTCTTT. The entire variable domain, with the stretches around the CDR3 drawn from the reference TRBV5-1 and TRBJ1-1 proteins, is KAGVTQTPRYLIKTRGQQVTLSCSPISGHRSVSWYQQTPGQGLQFLFEYFSETQRNKGNFPGRFSGRQFSNSRSEMNVSTLELGDSALYLCASSFLQGSTEAFFGQGTRLTVV.